One and the same sample provided the 24 T cell receptor beta chains below, sequenced in a study of T cells in Graves' hyperthyroidism and ophthalmopathy. Amplified regions were TCR beta CDR3 sequences from RNA transcripts. The HTBI primer set drove a first-round RT-PCR of the TCR CDR3. TCRdb re-called the multiplex PCR reads with MiXCR, one entry per CDR3 protein. The table includes 750,000 to 950,000 distinct CDR3 sequences, 38% detected once. Sequencing used blood. These receptors were collected from a man aged 18 to 30 with Graves' hyperthyroidism.

The chain is built from TRBV2 and TRBJ1-2; possibly TRBD1 for D (5 bases). The CDR3 sequence is 16 residues long. V lost 1 base and J lost 1, with 13 bases in between. From germline, CDR1 is SNHLY and CDR2 FYNNEI. The CDR3 spells CASSEEKGLGNYGYTF. In DNA, the CDR3 is TGTGCCAGCAGTGAAGAGAAGGGGTTGGGTAACTATGGCTACACCTTC. Combining the CDR3 with reference TRBV2 and TRBJ1-2 gives the whole variable domain EPEVTQTPSHQVTQMGQEVILRCVPISNHLYFYWYRQILGQKVEFLVSFYNNEISEKSEIFDDQFSVERPDGSNFTLKIRSTKLEDSAMYFCASSEEKGLGNYGYTFGSGTRLTVV.

The chain links TRBV6-6 to TRBJ2-5, with 8 bases identical to TRBD2. This CDR3 contains 15 residues. V lost 5 bases, J lost 3 bases, and 8 bases stayed unmatched. CDR1 and CDR2 (germline): MNHNY, SVGAGI (reference sequence). CDR3 loop: CASSVLAGPEETQYF. In nucleotides, the CDR3 is TGTGCCAGCAGTGTCCTAGCGGGCCCAGAAGAGACCCAGTACTTC.

The sample holds a few counts of this clonotype. The genes are TRBV6-1 and TRBJ2-2, with a weak D call TRBD1 (7 bases). Germline loops: CDR1 MNHNS, CDR2 SASEGT. V lost 6 bases and J lost 2, with 10 bases in between. The CDR3 extends over 14 amino acids. CDR3 sequence (DNA): TGTGCCAGCAGCCAGGGGGGCAACACCGGGGAGCTGTTTTTT. This encodes CASSQGGNTGELFF.

In its sample, this clonotype was seen once. The rearrangement links TRBV7-2 to TRBJ2-7, with 7 bases matching TRBD2. Germline trimming cut 5 bases from V and 2 bases from J; bases unmatched to any gene: 12. In germline, CDR1 is SGHTA, CDR2 FQGNSA. CDR3 size: 16 residues. CDR3 protein: CASSLDRGLIPYEQYF. CDR3 DNA sequence: TGTGCCAGCAGCCTGGACCGGGGACTAATTCCCTACGAGCAGTACTTC. Based on the CDR3 plus reference TRBV7-2 and TRBJ2-7, the full variable domain is GAGVSQSPSNKVTEKGKDVELRCDPISGHTALYWYRQSLGQGLEFLIYFQGNSAPDKSGLPSDRFSAERTGGSVSTLTIQRTQQEDSAVYLCASSLDRGLIPYEQYFGPGTRLTVT.

The genes are TRBV5-1 and TRBJ2-7, with D possibly being TRBD2 (6 bases). The germline V gene encodes CDR1 SGHRS and CDR2 YFSETQ. This CDR3 has 15 amino acids. V was pared by 9 bases and J by 5 bases, with 24 bases between. The CDR3 sequence: CATTWEAEGWDEQYF. CDR3 DNA: TGCGCCACCACCTGGGAGGCCGAGGGTTGGGACGAGCAGTACTTC.

Ten or more counts support this clonotype. CDR3 in amino acids: CASSRTGPNTEAFF. The DNA for the CDR3 is TGTGCCAGCAGCCGGACAGGACCGAACACTGAAGCTTTCTTT. J is TRBJ1-1 and V is TRBV7-9; 7 positions match TRBD1. Germline trimming cut 5 bases from V and 1 base from J; bases unmatched to any gene: 4. The CDR3 covers 14 residues. Germline CDR1 reads SEHNR; CDR2 reads FQNEAQ (reference sequence).

In its sample, this clonotype was seen a few times. The chain couples TRBV5-6 to TRBJ1-4; the D is unclear. Germline CDR1 is SGHDT and CDR2 is YYEEEE. CDR3 length: 12 residues. V was clipped by 3 bases and J by 6 bases, with 6 bases between them. Here the CDR3 reads CASSSIYEKLFF. As DNA, the CDR3 is TGTGCCAGCAGCTCTATCTATGAAAAACTGTTTTTT. The full variable domain, in which reference TRBV5-6 and TRBJ1-4 provide the parts outside the CDR3, is DAGVTQSPTHLIKTRGQQVTLRCSPKSGHDTVSWYQQALGQGPQFIFQYYEEEERQRGNFPDRFSGHQFPNYSSELNVNALLLGDSALYLCASSSIYEKLFFGSGTQLSVL.

This clonotype was counted a few times. The chain employs TRBV7-2 and TRBJ2-7, with 9 nucleotides matching TRBD2. Looked up from germline, CDR1 is SGHTA and CDR2 is FQGNSA. The V and J ends lost 5 bases and 3 bases, in that order; junction bases with no gene match: 8. CDR3 length: 15 amino acids. CDR3 amino acids: CASSQEASGDYEQYF. DNA for the CDR3: TGTGCCAGCAGCCAAGAGGCTAGCGGGGACTACGAGCAGTACTTC.

This clonotype has more than one count but fewer than ten. The chain joins TRBV20-1 to TRBJ1-1; no firm D call. In germline, CDR1 is DFQATT, CDR2 SNEGSKA (reference sequence). With 6 bases removed from V and 0 bases from J, the gap between germline ends came to 11 bases. The CDR3 runs to 13 residues. The CDR3 here is CSAVPQVNTEAFF. CDR3 in DNA: TGCAGTGCGGTCCCACAAGTGAACACTGAAGCTTTCTTT.

This chain connects TRBV10-3 to TRBJ1-5; tentative D call: TRBD1 (5 bases). The CDR3 spans 12 residues. Germline-derived CDR1 and CDR2 are ENHRY and SYGVKD. Trimming left V 4 bases short and J 7 bases short, with 8 bases between. The CDR3 protein is CAISGAGQPQHF. The CDR3 DNA reads TGTGCCATCAGTGGAGCAGGGCAGCCCCAGCATTTT.

This sequence joins TRBV7-2 and TRBJ1-6; possible D gene TRBD1, 5 bases. The CDR3 extends over 15 amino acids. Germline values: CDR1 SGHTA, CDR2 FQGNSA. The ends were cut back, 8 bases at V and 5 bases at J, with 16 bases in the middle. The CDR3 bases are TGTGCCAGCTCGTGGGAGCAGGGAAATAATTCACCCCTCCACTTT. It encodes CASSWEQGNNSPLHF.

This clonotype was recorded at least ten times. The chain recombines TRBV6-5 with TRBJ1-2, with 7 bases identical to TRBD1. CDR3 size: 14 residues. Germline CDR1 reads MNHEY; CDR2 reads SVGAGI. Unmatched junction bases numbered 7, after V lost 7 bases and J lost 2 bases. This CDR3 reads CASNNQGGNYGYTF. The CDR3 bases are TGTGCCAGCAACAACCAGGGGGGGAACTATGGCTACACCTTC.

The sample holds a few counts of this clonotype. CDR3 nucleotide sequence: TGTGCCAGCAGCCGTCGACTAGCGGGAGGGGCGTCCACCGGGGAGCTGTTTTTT. Amino acids: CASSRRLAGGASTGELFF. The rearrangement joins TRBV7-9 to TRBJ2-2; TRBD2 matches 14 bases. Germline V CDR1 and CDR2: SEHNR, FQNEAQ (reference sequence). The CDR3 covers 18 residues. V shed 5 bases and J 4 bases; nucleotides not matched to a gene: 9.

The chain carries TRBV20-1 and TRBJ2-7; D is ambiguous. Germline assignment: CDR1 DFQATT and CDR2 SNEGSKA (reference sequence). This CDR3 contains 11 residues. Trimming took off 5 bases at V and 3 bases at J, with 8 bases between the two ends. The CDR3 DNA reads TGCAGTGCTCCAAATATCTACGAGCAGTACTTC. Residues: CSAPNIYEQYF.

The chain links TRBV20-1 to TRBJ1-4, with D possibly matching TRBD1 (5 bases). V gave up 5 bases and J gave up 5 bases, with 12 bases separating them. Germline V lookup: CDR1 DFQATT, CDR2 SNEGSKA (reference sequence). The CDR3 runs 13 residues. CDR3 nucleotide sequence: TGCAGTGCTGACCGGGACTCCAATGAAAAACTGTTTTTT. Translated, it gives CSADRDSNEKLFF.

CDR3 nucleotide sequence: TGTGCCAGCAGCCAAGAGACTAGCGGCAACCAAGAGACCCAGTACTTC. This sequence encodes CASSQETSGNQETQYF. The V call is TRBV7-9, the J call TRBJ2-5; 9 nucleotides match TRBD2. There are 16 residues in the CDR3. V was pared by 5 bases and J by 0 bases, with 7 bases of the junction left unmatched. Germline lookup yields CDR1 SEHNR and CDR2 FQNEAQ (reference sequence).

J is TRBJ1-3 and V is TRBV7-2; D is unresolved. This CDR3 spans 15 amino acids. In germline, CDR1 is SGHTA, CDR2 FQGNSA. Trimming cost V 5 bases and J 0 bases, with 11 bases left between them. The CDR3 DNA reads as TGTGCCAGCAGCCCGGGCTTGAGCTCTGGAAACACCATATATTTT. Residues: CASSPGLSSGNTIYF.

A few counts support this clonotype. The rearrangement joins TRBV5-1 to TRBJ1-1; 8 bases are shared with TRBD1. The CDR3 covers 16 residues. Trimming cost V 1 base and J 1 base; bases outside gene matches: 6. Looked up from germline, CDR1 is SGHRS and CDR2 is YFSETQ. The CDR3 bases are TGCGCCAGCAGCTTGAGGACAGGGTCGGGGAACACTGAAGCTTTCTTT. Translation gives CASSLRTGSGNTEAFF.

This clonotype has just a few counts. This sequence joins TRBV29-1 and TRBJ1-1; 7 bases match TRBD1. CDR1 is SQVTM, CDR2 ANQGSEA, per germline. This CDR3 has 14 residues. The J segment lost 0 bases and the V segment lost 4 bases, leaving 5 bases of the junction unmatched. The CDR3: CSVGDREMNTEAFF. As DNA, the CDR3 is TGCAGCGTTGGAGACAGGGAGATGAACACTGAAGCTTTCTTT. Supplemented by reference TRBV29-1 and TRBJ1-1, the full variable domain reads SAVISQKPSRDICQRGTSLTIQCQVDSQVTMMFWYRQQPGQSLTLIATANQGSEATYESGFVIDKFPISRPNLTFSTLTVSNMSPEDSSIYLCSVGDREMNTEAFFGQGTRLTVV.

This clonotype occurred many times. This chain connects TRBV9 to TRBJ2-2, with D uncertain. Trimming took off 2 bases at V and 1 base at J, with 9 bases between the two ends. The germline V gene has CDR1 SGDLS and CDR2 YYNGEE. CDR3 length: 15 amino acids. The CDR3 DNA reads as TGTGCCAGCAGCGTCCAGGTTGGGAACACCGGGGAGCTGTTTTTT. Encoded protein: CASSVQVGNTGELFF.

The chain combines TRBV5-4 with TRBJ2-6, with 7 bases that match TRBD1. V gave up 3 bases and J gave up 12 bases; unmatched junction bases: 9. Germline V lookup: CDR1 SGHNT, CDR2 YYREEE (reference sequence). The CDR3 contains 14 residues. The DNA for the CDR3 is TGTGCCAGCAGCTATCAGGACAGGCCAGGCGTCCTGACTTTC. This gives the protein CASSYQDRPGVLTF.

There are many counts of this clonotype. V and J are TRBV7-9 and TRBJ1-1, with D possibly being TRBD1 (5 bases). The CDR3 sequence is 16 residues long. V lost 4 bases, J lost 0 bases, and 15 bases lay in between. Per the germline V gene, CDR1 is SEHNR and CDR2 is FQNEAQ (reference sequence). This CDR3 is CASSSSPGTLNTEAFF. The DNA of the CDR3 is TGTGCCAGCAGCTCGAGCCCCGGGACCCTGAACACTGAAGCTTTCTTT.

This clonotype was counted a single time. The junction departs from germline at one end; a sequencing error may be responsible. The chain combines TRBV7-6 with TRBJ2-7, with TRBD2 identical over 9 bases. Germline loops: CDR1 SGHVS, CDR2 FNYEAQ. CDR3 length equals 14 residues. CDR3 loop: CACSSTSGLHEQYF. In DNA form, the CDR3 reads TGTGCCTGCAGCTCCACTAGCGGGCTCCACGAGCAGTACTTC.

This clonotype was recorded many times. V and J are TRBV6-6 and TRBJ1-2; D is perhaps TRBD1 (5 bases). This CDR3 has 14 amino acids. Germline-derived CDR1 and CDR2 are MNHNY and SVGAGI (reference sequence). V lost 0 bases to trimming and J lost 2 bases, with 7 bases between them. The CDR3 region is CASSYSPGNYGYTF. CDR3 coding DNA: TGTGCCAGCAGTTACTCCCCAGGGAACTATGGCTACACCTTC.